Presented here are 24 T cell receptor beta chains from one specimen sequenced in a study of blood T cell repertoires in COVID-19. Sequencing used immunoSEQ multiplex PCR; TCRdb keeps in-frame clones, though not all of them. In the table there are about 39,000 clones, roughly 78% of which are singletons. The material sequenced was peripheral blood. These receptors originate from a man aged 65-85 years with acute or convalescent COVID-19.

The CDR3 region is CASSQTGLLAEKLFF. The DNA for the CDR3 is TGCGCCAGCAGCCAGACGGGACTATTGGCTGAAAAACTGTTTTTT. The chain employs TRBV4-1 and TRBJ1-4; D may be TRBD1 (5 bases). V was trimmed by 3 bases and J by 7 bases, leaving 15 bases between them. Germline CDR1 MGHRA, CDR2 YSYEKL. The CDR3 is 15 amino acids.

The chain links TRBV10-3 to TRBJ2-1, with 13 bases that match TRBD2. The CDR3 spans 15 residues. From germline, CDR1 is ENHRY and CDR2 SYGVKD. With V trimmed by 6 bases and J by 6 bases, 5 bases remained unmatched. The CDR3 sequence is CAIRGTSGTLNEQFF. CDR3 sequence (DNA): TGTGCCATCAGAGGGACTAGCGGGACCCTCAATGAGCAGTTCTTC.

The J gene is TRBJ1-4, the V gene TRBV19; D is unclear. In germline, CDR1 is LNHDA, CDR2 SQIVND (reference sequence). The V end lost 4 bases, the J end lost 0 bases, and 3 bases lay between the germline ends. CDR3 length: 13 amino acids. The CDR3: CASSTATNEKLFF. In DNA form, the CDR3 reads TGTGCCAGTAGTACGGCAACTAATGAAAAACTGTTTTTT.

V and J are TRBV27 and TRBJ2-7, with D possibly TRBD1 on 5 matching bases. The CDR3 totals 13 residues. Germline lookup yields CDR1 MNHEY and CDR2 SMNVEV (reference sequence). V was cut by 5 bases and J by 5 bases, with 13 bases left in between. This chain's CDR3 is CASSPFRGHEQYF. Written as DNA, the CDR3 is TGTGCCAGCAGTCCTTTTAGGGGCCACGAGCAGTACTTC.

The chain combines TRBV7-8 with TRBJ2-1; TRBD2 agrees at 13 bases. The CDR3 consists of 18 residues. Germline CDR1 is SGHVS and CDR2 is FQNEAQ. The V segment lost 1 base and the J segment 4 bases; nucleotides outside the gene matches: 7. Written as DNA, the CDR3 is TGTGCCAGCAGCTTAGATGGGACTAGCGGGAACCCATACAATGAGCAGTTCTTC. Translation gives CASSLDGTSGNPYNEQFF.

In nucleotides, the CDR3 is TGTGCCAGCAGTTTAGGGACAGGCGAAAAACTGTTTTTT. Amino acid sequence: CASSLGTGEKLFF. This chain uses TRBV12-3 or TRBV12-4 with TRBJ1-4, with 7 bases aligning to TRBD1. J lost 8 bases, V lost 1 base, and 1 base had no gene match. The CDR3 covers 13 residues.

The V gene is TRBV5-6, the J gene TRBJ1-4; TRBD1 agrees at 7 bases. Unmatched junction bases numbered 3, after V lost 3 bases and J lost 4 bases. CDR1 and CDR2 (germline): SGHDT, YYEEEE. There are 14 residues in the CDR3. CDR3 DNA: TGTGCCAGCAGCTACGGGACAGTTAATGAAAAACTGTTTTTT. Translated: CASSYGTVNEKLFF.

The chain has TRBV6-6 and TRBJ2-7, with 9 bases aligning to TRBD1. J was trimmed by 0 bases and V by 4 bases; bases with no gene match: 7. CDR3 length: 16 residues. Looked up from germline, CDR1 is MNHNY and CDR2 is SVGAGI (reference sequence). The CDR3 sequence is CASSFGTGLSSYEQYF. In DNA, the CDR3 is TGTGCCAGCAGTTTTGGGACAGGGTTGAGCTCCTACGAGCAGTACTTC.

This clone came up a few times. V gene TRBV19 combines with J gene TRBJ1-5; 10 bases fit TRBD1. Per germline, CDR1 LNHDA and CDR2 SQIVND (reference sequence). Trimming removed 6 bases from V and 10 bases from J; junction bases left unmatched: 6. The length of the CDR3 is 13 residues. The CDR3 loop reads CASSGTGERPQHF. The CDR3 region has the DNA TGTGCCAGTAGCGGGACAGGGGAACGACCCCAGCATTTT.

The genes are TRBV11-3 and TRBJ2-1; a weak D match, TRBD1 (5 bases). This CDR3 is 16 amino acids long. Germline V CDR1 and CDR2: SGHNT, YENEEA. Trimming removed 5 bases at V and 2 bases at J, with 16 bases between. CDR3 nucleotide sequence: TGTGCCAGCAGCCCCCAGGGTAAAGGACCCTACAATGAGCAGTTCTTC. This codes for CASSPQGKGPYNEQFF.

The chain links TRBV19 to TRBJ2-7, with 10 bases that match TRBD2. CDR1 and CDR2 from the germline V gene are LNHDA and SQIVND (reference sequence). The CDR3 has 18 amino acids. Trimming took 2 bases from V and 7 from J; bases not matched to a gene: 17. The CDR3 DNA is TGTGCCAGTAGTATACTGTTCACTCGGACTAGCGGCCCGGGGGAGCAGTACTTC. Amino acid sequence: CASSILFTRTSGPGEQYF.

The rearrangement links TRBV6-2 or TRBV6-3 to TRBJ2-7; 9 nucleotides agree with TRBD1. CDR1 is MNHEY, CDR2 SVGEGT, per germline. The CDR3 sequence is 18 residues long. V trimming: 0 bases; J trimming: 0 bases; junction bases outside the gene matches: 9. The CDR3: CASSYSRDRVRSSYEQYF. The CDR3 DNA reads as TGTGCCAGCAGTTACTCGAGGGACAGGGTTCGTAGCTCCTACGAGCAGTACTTC.

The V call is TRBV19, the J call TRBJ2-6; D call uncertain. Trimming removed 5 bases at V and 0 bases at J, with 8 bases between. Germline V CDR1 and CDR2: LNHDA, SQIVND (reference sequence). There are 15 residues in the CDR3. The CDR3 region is CASSPRNSGANVLTF. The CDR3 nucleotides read TGTGCCAGTAGTCCGAGGAACTCTGGGGCCAACGTCCTGACTTTC.

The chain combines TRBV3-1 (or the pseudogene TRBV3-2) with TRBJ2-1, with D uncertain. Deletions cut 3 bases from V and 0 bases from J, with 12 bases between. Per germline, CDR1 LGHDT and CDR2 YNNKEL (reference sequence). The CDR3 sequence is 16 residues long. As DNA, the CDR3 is TGTGCCAGCAGCCAGTTCGCTTGTAGCTCCTACAATGAGCAGTTCTTC. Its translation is CASSQFACSSYNEQFF.

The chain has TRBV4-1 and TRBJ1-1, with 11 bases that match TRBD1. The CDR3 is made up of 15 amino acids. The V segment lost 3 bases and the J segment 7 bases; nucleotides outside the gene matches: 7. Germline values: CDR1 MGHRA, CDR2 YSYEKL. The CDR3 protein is CASSHRGQGAGEAFF. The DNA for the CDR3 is TGCGCCAGCAGCCACCGTGGACAGGGGGCAGGTGAAGCTTTCTTT.

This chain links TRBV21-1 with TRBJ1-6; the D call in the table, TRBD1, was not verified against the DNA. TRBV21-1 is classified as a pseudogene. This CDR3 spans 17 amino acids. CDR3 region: CASSTRQGRDYNSPLHF. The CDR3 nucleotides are TGTGCCAGCAGCACCCGACAGGGAAGAGACTATAATTCACCCCTCCACTTT.

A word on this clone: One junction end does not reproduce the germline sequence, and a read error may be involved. CDR3 loop: CASSGLNEKLFF. CDR3 nucleotide sequence: TGTGCCAGTAGCGGACTAAATGAAAAACTGTTTTTT. The chain is built from TRBV9 and TRBJ1-4; D is undetermined. The CDR3 is 12 amino acids. The germline V gene encodes CDR1 SGDLS and CDR2 YYNGEE.

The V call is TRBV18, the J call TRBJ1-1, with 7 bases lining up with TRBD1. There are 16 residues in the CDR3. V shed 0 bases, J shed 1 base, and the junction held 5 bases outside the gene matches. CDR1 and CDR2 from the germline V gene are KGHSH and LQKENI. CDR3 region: CASSPPRQGPNTEAFF. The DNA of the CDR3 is TGTGCCAGCTCACCACCGAGACAGGGCCCGAACACTGAAGCTTTCTTT.

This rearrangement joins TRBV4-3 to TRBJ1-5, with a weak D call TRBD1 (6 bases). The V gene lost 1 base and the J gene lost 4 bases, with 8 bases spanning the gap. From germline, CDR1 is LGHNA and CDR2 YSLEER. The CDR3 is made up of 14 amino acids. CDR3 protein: CASSQGTANQPQHF. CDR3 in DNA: TGCGCCAGCAGCCAAGGGACAGCTAATCAGCCCCAGCATTTT.

The CDR3 DNA reads TGCGCCAGCAGCTTGGACGGGCGGGAGAATACAGATACGCAGTATTTT. This encodes CASSLDGRENTDTQYF. V and J are TRBV5-1 and TRBJ2-3; 7 nucleotides agree with TRBD2. Germline CDR1 SGHRS, CDR2 YFSETQ. V gave up 0 bases and J gave up 3 bases; unmatched junction bases: 7. The CDR3 runs 16 residues.

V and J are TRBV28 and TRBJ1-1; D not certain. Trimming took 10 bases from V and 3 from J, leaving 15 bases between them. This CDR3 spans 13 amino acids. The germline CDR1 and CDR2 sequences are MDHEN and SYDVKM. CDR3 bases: TGTGCCACCCGGGGAGGGTCGGACACTGAAGCTTTCTTT. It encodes CATRGGSDTEAFF.

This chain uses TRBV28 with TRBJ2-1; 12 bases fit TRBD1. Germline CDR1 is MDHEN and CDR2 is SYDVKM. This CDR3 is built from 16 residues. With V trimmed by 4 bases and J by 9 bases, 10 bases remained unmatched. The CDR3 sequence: CASSSSGQGAPGEQFF. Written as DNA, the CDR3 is TGTGCCAGCAGTTCCTCGGGACAGGGGGCGCCGGGTGAGCAGTTCTTC.

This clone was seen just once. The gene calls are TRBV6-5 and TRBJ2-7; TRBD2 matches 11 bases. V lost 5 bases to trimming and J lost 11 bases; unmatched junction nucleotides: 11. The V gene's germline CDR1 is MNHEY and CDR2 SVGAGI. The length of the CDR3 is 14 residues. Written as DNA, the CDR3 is TGTGCCAGCAGTACCCGGGGACTAGCGGTAGAGGAGTACTTC. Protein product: CASSTRGLAVEEYF.

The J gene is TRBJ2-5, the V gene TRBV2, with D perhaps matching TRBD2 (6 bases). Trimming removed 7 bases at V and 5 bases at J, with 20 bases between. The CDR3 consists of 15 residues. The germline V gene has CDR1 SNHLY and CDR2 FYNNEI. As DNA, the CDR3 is TGTGCCAGCACCGATGGGGCACCCCGGGAGGAGACCCAGTACTTC. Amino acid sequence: CASTDGAPREETQYF.